This T cell receptor beta chain was retrieved from a study of PD-1 blockade in classical Hodgkin lymphoma. Study-level results: Complete responders' diversity at baseline resembled that of newly diagnosed patients. In newly diagnosed patients, baseline TCR diversity was reportedly below that of healthy donors.

The V gene lost 2 bases and the J gene lost 0 bases, with 14 bases spanning the gap. The CDR3 is 16 amino acids. Germline V gives CDR1 SGDLS, CDR2 YYNGEE. Every patient experienced relapse after autologous stem cell transplantation, and brentuximab vedotin exposure varied. The repertoire was sequenced with immunoSEQ multiplex PCR; TCRdb's copy has only in-frame clones and lacks some. Found here are roughly 15,000 clones, roughly 80% of them singletons; the top ten hold around 22%. Concerning this clone: The antigen is undetermined.

Sequenced here: peripheral blood mononuclear cells (PBMCs), sampled at baseline. The clonotype was recovered from a human donor with classical Hodgkin lymphoma. The chain couples TRBV9 to TRBJ1-1; D perhaps matches TRBD1 (6 bases). This CDR3 reads CASSVRGGGLNTEAFF. In nucleotides, the CDR3 is TGTGCCAGCAGCGTTAGAGGGGGTGGGTTGAACACTGAAGCTTTCTTT.